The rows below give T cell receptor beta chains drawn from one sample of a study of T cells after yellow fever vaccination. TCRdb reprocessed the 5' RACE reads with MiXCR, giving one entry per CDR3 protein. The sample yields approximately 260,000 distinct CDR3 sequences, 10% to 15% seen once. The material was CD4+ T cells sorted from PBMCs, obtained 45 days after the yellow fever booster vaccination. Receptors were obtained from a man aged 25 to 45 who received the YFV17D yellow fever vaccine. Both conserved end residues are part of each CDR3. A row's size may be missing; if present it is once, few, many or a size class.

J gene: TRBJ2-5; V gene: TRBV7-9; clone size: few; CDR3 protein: CASSFGGAETQYF
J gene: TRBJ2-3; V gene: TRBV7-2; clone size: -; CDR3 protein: CASSLAGLLRRDTQYF
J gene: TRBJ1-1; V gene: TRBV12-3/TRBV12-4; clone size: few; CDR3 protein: CASSFQGLNTEAFF
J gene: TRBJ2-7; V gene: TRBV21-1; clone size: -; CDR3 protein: CASSKARPSTSGRTYPYEQYF
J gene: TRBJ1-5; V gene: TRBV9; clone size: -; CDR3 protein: CASSPQGQGNQPQHF
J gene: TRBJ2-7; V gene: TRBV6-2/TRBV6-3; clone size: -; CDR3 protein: CASSYPSKQYF
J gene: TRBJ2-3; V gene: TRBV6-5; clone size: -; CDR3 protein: CASSYQGPPDTQYF
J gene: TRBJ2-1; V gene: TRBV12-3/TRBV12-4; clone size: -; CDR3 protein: CASSIAGTYNEQFF
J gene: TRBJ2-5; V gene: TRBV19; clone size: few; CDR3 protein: CASSPGSRGTQYF
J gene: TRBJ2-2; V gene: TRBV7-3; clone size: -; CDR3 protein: CASSLNQGGAGELFF
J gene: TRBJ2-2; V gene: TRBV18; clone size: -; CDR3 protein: CASSPSGPYTGELFF